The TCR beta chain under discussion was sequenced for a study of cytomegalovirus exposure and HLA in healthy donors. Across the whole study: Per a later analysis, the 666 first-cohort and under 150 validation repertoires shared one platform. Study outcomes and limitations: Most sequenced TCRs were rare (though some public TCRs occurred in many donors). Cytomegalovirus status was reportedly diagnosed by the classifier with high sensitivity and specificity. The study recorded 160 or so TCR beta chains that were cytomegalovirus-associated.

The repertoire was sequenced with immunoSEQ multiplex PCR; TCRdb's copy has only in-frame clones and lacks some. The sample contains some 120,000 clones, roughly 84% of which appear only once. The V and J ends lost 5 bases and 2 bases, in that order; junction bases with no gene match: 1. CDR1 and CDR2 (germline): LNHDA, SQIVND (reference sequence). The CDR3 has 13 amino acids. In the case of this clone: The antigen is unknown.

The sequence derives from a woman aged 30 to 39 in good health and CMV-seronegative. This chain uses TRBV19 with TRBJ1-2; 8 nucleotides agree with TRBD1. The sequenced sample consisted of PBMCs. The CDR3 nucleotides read TGTGCCAGTAGTCGGGACAGGAACTATGGCTACACCTTC. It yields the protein CASSRDRNYGYTF.